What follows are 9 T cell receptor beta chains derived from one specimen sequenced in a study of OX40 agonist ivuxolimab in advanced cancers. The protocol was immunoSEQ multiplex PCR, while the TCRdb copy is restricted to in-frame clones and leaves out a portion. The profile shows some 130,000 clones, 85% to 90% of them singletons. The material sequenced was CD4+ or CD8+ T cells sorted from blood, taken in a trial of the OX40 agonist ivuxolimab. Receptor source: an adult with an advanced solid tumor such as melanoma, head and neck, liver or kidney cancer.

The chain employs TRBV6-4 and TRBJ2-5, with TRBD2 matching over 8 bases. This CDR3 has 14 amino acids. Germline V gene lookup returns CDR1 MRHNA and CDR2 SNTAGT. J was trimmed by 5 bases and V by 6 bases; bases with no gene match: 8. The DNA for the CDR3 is TGTGCCAGCAGGACGCGGGGGGCGCGTGAGACCCAGTACTTC. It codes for CASRTRGARETQYF.

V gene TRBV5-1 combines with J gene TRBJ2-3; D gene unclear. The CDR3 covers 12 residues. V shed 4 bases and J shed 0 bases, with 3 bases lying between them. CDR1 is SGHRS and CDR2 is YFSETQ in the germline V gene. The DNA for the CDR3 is TGCGCCAGCAGCCAAAGCACAGATACGCAGTATTTT. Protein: CASSQSTDTQYF.

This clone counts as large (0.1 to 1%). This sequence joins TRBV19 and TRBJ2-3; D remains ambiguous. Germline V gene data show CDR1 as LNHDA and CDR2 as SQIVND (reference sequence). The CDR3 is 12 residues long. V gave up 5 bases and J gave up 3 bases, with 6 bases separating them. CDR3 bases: TGTGCCAGTAGTGTCCAAACAGATACGCAGTATTTT. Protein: CASSVQTDTQYF.

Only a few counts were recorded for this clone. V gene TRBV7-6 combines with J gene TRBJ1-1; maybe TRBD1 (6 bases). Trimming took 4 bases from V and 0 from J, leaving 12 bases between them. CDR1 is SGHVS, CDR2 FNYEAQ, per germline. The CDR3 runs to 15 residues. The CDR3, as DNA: TGTGCCAGCAGCTCCGGAGGGGGAGTGAACACTGAAGCTTTCTTT. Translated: CASSSGGGVNTEAFF.

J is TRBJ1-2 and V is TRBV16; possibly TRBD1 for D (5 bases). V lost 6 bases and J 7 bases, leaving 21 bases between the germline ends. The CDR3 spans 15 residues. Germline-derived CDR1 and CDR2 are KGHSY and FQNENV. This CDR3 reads CASSPIVGALGGYTF. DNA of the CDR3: TGTGCCAGCAGTCCAATCGTAGGGGCACTGGGTGGCTACACCTTC.

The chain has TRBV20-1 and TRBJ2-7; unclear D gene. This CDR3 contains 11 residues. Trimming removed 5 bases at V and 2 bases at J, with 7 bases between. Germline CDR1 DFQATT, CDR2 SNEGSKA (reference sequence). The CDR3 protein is CSAAGPYEQYF. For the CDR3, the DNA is TGCAGTGCTGCCGGGCCCTACGAGCAGTACTTC.

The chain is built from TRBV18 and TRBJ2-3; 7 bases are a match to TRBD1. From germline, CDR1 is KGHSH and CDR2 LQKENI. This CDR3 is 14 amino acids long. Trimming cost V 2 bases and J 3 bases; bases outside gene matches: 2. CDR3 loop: CASSPNRGTDTQYF. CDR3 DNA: TGTGCCAGCTCACCAAACAGGGGTACAGATACGCAGTATTTT. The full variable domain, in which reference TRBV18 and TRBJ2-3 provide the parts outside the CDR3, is NAGVMQNPRHLVRRRGQEARLRCSPMKGHSHVYWYRQLPEEGLKFMVYLQKENIIDESGMPKERFSAEFPKEGPSILRIQQVVRGDSAAYFCASSPNRGTDTQYFGPGTRLTVL.

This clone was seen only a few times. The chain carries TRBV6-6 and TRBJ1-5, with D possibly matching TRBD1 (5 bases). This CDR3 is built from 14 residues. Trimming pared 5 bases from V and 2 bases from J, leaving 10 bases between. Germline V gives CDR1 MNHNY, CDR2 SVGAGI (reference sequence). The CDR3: CASSTDRRNQPQHF. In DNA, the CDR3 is TGTGCCAGCAGTACAGACAGACGCAATCAGCCCCAGCATTTT.

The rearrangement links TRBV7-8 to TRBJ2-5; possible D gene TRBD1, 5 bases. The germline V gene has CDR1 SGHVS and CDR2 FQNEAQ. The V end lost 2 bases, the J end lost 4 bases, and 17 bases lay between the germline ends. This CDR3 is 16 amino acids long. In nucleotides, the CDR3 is TGTGCCAGCAGCTTAACAAGTGGGGCAGCAGGAGAGACCCAGTACTTC. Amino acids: CASSLTSGAAGETQYF.